This T cell receptor (beta chain) appears in the sequencing data of a study of T cell responses to AZD1222 COVID-19 vaccine. The study's findings and limits: Unmutated regions of variants are reportedly targeted by nearly half of spike-specific TCRs.

This CDR3 has 13 residues. V lost 5 bases, J lost 1 base, and 8 bases lay in between. The germline V gene encodes CDR1 SGHVS and CDR2 FNYEAQ. Concerning this clone: What it binds is not known. The sample has other DNA sequences that encode this CDR3 too.

Repertoires were generated with immunoSEQ multiplex PCR, while TCRdb's copy carries only in-frame clones and drops some. Seen here are about 99,000 clones, 85% to 95% observed once, and the top ten hold roughly 13%. The chain couples TRBV7-6 to TRBJ1-1; D is unresolved. The TCR comes from an adult in good health. The sample was peripheral blood, taken on day 0 of AZD1222 vaccination. The CDR3 spells CASSLTENTEAFF. For the CDR3, the DNA is TGTGCCAGCAGCCTCACAGAGAACACTGAAGCTTTCTTT. Using reference TRBV7-6 and TRBJ1-1 for the parts outside the CDR3, the full variable domain is GAGVSQSPRYKVTKRGQDVALRCDPISGHVSLYWYRQALGQGPEFLTYFNYEAQQDKSGLPNDRFSAERPEGSISTLTIQRTEQRDSAMYRCASSLTENTEAFFGQGTRLTVV.